This T cell receptor (beta chain) was obtained from a study of T cell repertoires in cytomegalovirus infection. Study-level information: Well-studied HLA-B-restricted CMV epitopes were used in the study alongside recently identified HLA-C-restricted ones. Indications of both CMV infection and matching HLA type were provided by public TCR beta signatures.

Study conclusions and caveats: Ex vivo responses were dominated by HLA-C-restricted CMV-specific TCR beta clonotypes.

This clonotype was seen many times. The antigen is unknown. J lost 5 bases, V lost 4 bases, and 3 bases had no gene match. The CDR3 contains 14 residues. TCRdb re-called the reads with MiXCR, one entry per CDR3 protein. This table holds approximately 260,000 distinct CDR3 sequences, 22% found once. The chain couples TRBV12-3 or TRBV12-4 to TRBJ2-1, with 9 bases aligning to TRBD2. The starting material was cultured PBMCs, obtained from culture after CMV antigen stimulation. The receptor's source is a human donor in good health (CMV status not recorded). Some clones in this sample may be carry-over from other donors' samples. CDR3 region: CASSSSGINNEQFF. CDR3 sequence (DNA): TGTGCCAGCAGTTCTAGCGGGATTAACAATGAGCAGTTCTTC.